Described below is a single TCR beta chain sequence and its context. In the authors' methods: Amplification with reference gene primers provided the estimates of nucleated cell counts. Clones were read by immunoSEQ multiplex PCR, and TCRdb kept only the in-frame ones, dropping some. V and J calls and clone size come straight from that table; D and trimming were deduced from the DNA. The table records tens of thousands of clones, 88% of them present only once. The germline gives CDR1 SQVTM, CDR2 ANQGSEA. The V and J ends lost 3 bases and 6 bases respectively, with 8 bases between them. The length of the CDR3 is 11 residues. This record belongs to a study of blood T cell repertoires in COVID-19.

Sequenced sample: peripheral blood. This sequence joins TRBV29-1 and TRBJ1-2; no reliable D call. The clonotype comes from a human donor with active COVID-19. The donor label of this sample is uncertain. Here the CDR3 reads CSVDYSHGYTF. In DNA, the CDR3 is TGCAGCGTTGATTACTCTCATGGCTACACCTTC.